The clone carrying this T cell receptor beta chain was detected only once. Its antigen is not known. Using immunoSEQ multiplex PCR, the repertoire was profiled, and TCRdb retains in-frame clones only, with some absent. In the table there are around 150,000 clones, 80% to 95% of which are singletons. CDR1 is SGDLS and CDR2 is YYNGEE in the germline V gene. The CDR3 length is 16 residues. V was shortened by 0 bases and J by 4 bases, with 16 bases between the two germline ends. This entry comes from a study of T cell responses to AZD1222 COVID-19 vaccine. Study-level findings and limits: Recipients of AZD1222 seropositive at baseline numbered only 6 or 7. Reportedly, nearly half the spike-specific TCRs target unmutated variant regions. Repertoire collection took place solely once the T cell response had peaked.

Sequencing was performed on peripheral blood, taken on day 0 of AZD1222 vaccination. This sequence was found in an adult in good health. This chain uses TRBV9 with TRBJ1-2, with D possibly being TRBD1 (5 bases). This CDR3 reads CASSVAGGTTSYGYTF. The CDR3 DNA is TGTGCCAGCAGCGTAGCTGGGGGTACCACAAGCTATGGCTACACCTTC.